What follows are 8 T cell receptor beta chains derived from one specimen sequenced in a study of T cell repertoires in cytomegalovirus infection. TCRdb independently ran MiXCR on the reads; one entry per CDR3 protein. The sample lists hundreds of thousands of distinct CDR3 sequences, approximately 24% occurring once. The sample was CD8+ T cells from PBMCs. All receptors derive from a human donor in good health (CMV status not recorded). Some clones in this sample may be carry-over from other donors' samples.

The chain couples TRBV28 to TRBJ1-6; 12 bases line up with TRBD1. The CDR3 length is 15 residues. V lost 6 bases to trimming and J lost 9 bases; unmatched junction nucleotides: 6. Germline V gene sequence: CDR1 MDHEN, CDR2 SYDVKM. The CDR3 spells CASRELGQGASPLHF. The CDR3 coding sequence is TGTGCCAGCAGAGAGTTGGGACAGGGGGCTTCACCCCTCCACTTT.

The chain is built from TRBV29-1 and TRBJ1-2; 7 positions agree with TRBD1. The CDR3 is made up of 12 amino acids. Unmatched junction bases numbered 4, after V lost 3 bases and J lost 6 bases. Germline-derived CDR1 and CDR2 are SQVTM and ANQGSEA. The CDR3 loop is CSVDGRGDGYTF. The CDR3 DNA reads TGCAGCGTTGATGGCAGGGGGGATGGCTACACCTTC.

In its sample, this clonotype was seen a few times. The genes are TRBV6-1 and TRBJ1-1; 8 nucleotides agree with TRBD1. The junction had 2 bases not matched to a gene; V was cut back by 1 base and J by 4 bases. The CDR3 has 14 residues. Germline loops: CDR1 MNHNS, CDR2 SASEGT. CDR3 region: CASSEVQGGTEAFF. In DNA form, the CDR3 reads TGTGCCAGCAGTGAAGTACAGGGGGGCACTGAAGCTTTCTTT.

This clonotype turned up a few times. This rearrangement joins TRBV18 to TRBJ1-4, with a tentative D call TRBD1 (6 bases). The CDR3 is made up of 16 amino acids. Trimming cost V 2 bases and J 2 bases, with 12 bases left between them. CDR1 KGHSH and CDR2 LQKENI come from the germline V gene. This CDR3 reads CASSPELQGTNEKLFF. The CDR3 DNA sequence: TGTGCCAGCTCACCAGAACTACAGGGCACTAATGAAAAACTGTTTTTT.

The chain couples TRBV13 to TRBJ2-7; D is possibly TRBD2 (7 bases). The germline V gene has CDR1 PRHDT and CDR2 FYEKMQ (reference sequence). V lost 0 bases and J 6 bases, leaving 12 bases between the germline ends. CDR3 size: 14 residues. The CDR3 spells CASSLGGGPSEQYF. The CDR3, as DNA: TGTGCCAGCAGCTTAGGGGGGGGGCCCTCCGAGCAGTACTTC. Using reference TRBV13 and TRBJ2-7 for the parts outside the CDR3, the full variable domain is AAGVIQSPRHLIKEKRETATLKCYPIPRHDTVYWYQQGPGQDPQFLISFYEKMQSDKGSIPDRFSAQQFSDYHSELNMSSLELGDSALYFCASSLGGGPSEQYFGPGTRLTVT.

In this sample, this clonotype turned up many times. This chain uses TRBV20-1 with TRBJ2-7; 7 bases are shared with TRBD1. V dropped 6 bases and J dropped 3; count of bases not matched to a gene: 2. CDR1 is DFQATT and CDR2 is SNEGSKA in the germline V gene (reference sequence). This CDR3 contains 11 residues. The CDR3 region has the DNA TGCAGTGCCCGGGACAGCTACGAGCAGTACTTC. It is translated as CSARDSYEQYF.

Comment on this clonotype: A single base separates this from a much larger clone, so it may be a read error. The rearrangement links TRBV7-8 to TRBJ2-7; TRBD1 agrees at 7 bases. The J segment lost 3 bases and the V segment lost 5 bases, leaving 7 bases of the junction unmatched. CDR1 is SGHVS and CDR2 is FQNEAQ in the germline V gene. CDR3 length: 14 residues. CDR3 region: CASSVLGQNYEQYF. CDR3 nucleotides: TGTGCCAGCAGCGTACTGGGACAGAACTACGAGCAGTACTTC.

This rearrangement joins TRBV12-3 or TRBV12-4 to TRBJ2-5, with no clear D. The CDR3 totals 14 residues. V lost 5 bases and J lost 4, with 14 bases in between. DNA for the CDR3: TGTGCCAGCAGTCCAACAGTACCGATAGAGACCCAGTACTTC. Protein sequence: CASSPTVPIETQYF.